The 2 T cell receptor beta chains listed next were all sequenced from one sample in a study of cytomegalovirus exposure and HLA in healthy donors (dated by TCRdb to about 2017). To prepare the library, the immunoSEQ multiplex PCR assay was applied. A mixture of 60 forward primers for TCR Vbeta segments and 13 reverse primers for TCR Jbeta segments was used in the multiplex PCR. In its TCRdb copy, this immuneACCESS table keeps in-frame sequences only and misses some clones. Where compared with another copy, unresolved V genes explain less than half of these, and the others have no known cause. The table for this sample lists some 100,000 clones; 74% of them were counted only once. The top ten constitute about 2% of the sample. Material for sequencing was PBMCs. Every receptor here comes from a human donor in good health.

This clone turned up a few times. This chain links TRBV13 with TRBJ1-2; no reliable D call. CDR1 PRHDT and CDR2 FYEKMQ come from the germline V gene (reference sequence). The CDR3 runs 12 residues. Trimming pared 10 bases from V and 8 bases from J, leaving 17 bases between. CDR3 nucleotide sequence: TGTGCCACGGGCGGGGTGGGGTACGGCTACACCTTC. As protein: CATGGVGYGYTF.

The CDR3 sequence is CASSLRGLSYEQYF. In nucleotides, the CDR3 is TGTGCCAGCAGTTTGAGGGGGCTCTCCTACGAGCAGTACTTC. The genes are TRBV28 and TRBJ2-7, with 7 bases aligning to TRBD1. The CDR3 runs 14 residues. Germline assignment: CDR1 MDHEN and CDR2 SYDVKM. V dropped 3 bases and J dropped 0; count of bases not matched to a gene: 2.